The clone carrying this TCR beta chain was recorded only once. As originally analysed: Amplified reference gene primers provided the basis for estimating nucleated cell counts. Method: immunoSEQ multiplex PCR; TCRdb's copy keeps in-frame clones and lacks some. V and J calls and clone size are those listed in that table; D and trimming were worked out from the DNA. The repertoire consists of over 130,000 clones, with 80% to 85% occurring once and the leading ten covering 4%. This entry belongs to a study of blood T cell repertoires in COVID-19. Study-wide background: The United States, Italy and Spain were the sources of the acute and convalescent COVID-19 samples.

V lost 4 bases to trimming and J lost 1 base, with 8 bases between them. The germline V gene has CDR1 LGHDT and CDR2 YNNKEL (reference sequence). The CDR3 has 14 amino acids. The receptor comes from a woman aged 60-70 years with acute or convalescent COVID-19. Sequencing was performed on peripheral blood. The genes are TRBV3-1 (or the pseudogene TRBV3-2) and TRBJ1-3; D gene ambiguous. CDR3 sequence reads: CASSLGYSGNTIYF. The CDR3 DNA follows: TGTGCCAGCAGCCTCGGGTATTCTGGAAACACCATATATTTT.